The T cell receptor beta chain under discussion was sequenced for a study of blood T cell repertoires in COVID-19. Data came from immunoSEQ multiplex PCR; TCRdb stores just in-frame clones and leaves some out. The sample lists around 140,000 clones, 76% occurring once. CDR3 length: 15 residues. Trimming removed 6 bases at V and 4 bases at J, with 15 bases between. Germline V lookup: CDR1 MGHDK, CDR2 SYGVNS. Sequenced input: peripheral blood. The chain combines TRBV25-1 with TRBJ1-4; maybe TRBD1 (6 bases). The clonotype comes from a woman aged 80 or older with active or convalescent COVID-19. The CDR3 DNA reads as TGTGCCAGCAGAGCAAGACAGGCTTATAATGAAAAACTGTTTTTT. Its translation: CASRARQAYNEKLFF.